This T cell receptor (beta chain) was sequenced in a study of beta chain features in type 1 diabetes. Germline loops: CDR1 MNHNS, CDR2 SASEGT. The CDR3 covers 14 residues. V shed 11 bases and J 6 bases; nucleotides not matched to a gene: 16. Whole-study findings and limits: It was not settled here whether HLA type affects TCRB rearrangement. Shorter TCRB CDR3s, moderately but significantly so, marked every one of the four CD4+ subsets in Type 1 diabetes patients.

Comment on this clone: The antigen is unknown.

Expressed TCRB transcripts were sequenced because the entire RNA isolate underwent reverse transcription. Mean read depth for naive, central memory and regulatory T cell samples was around 3.8 million reads. Sequencing used immunoSEQ multiplex PCR; TCRdb keeps in-frame clones, though not all of them. Of about 220,000 clones listed, 9.5% to 13% are singletons. One heparinised draw of blood, averaging roughly 120 mL, came from each donor. The sample taken for sequencing was central memory CD4+ T cells from blood. The chain uses TRBV6-1 and TRBJ2-7, with 7 nucleotides matching TRBD1. The TCR comes from a man between 18 and 29 years old in good health. CDR3 sequence: CARTRDSRASEQYF. CDR3 coding DNA: TGTGCCCGCACCCGGGACAGTCGAGCGAGCGAGCAGTACTTC.